This note documents a single T cell receptor beta chain sequence. The antigen is undetermined. In the PCR, 60 Vbeta and 13 Jbeta primers were used. TCRdb's table, derived via immunoSEQ multiplex PCR, lists solely in-frame clones and lacks some. This sample has 100,000 to 150,000 clones; 70% to 80% occur once, and the top ten carry about 2.7%. The sample belongs to a study of cytomegalovirus exposure and HLA in healthy donors. Study-level background: Early released data comprised some 85 million unique TCRs from HLA-typed donors. Study conclusions and caveats: A later analysis linked a missense DCLRE1C variant to TCR beta V- and J-gene trimming. In a later analysis, HLA-C alleles had the fewest associated TCRs, DRB1 alleles the most.

The CDR3 is 12 amino acids. The V gene's germline CDR1 is SNHLY and CDR2 FYNNEI. V lost 11 bases, J lost 6 bases, and 7 bases stayed unmatched. The sequence was obtained from a woman aged 55-75 years in good health and CMV-seropositive. Material for sequencing was PBMCs. J is TRBJ1-2 and V is TRBV2, with TRBD1 matching over 9 bases. The CDR3 sequence: CAGHTGGDGYTF. CDR3 in DNA: TGTGCCGGGCATACAGGGGGCGATGGCTACACCTTC.